This is a list of T cell receptor beta chains from one sample in a study of T-cell memory formation after mild COVID-19. One entry per CDR3 protein, called by TCRdb with MiXCR from the 5' RACE reads. The table has roughly 180,000 distinct CDR3 sequences, about 18% seen once. Sequencing input: PBMCs or a T cell subset sorted from them (not recorded which). Receptors were obtained from a man in his late teens or twenties who had mild COVID-19 (a few samples of this study predate the infection). Cell type and time point are not known. Both conserved end residues are part of each CDR3. A D gene is named only where the DNA matches it firmly. Not every row has a clone size; where given, it reads once, few, many or a size class.

clone_size: once
v_call: TRBV6-6
d_call: NA
j_call: TRBJ1-3
cdr3_nt: TGTGCCAGCAGTTATACCAAGACAATCAACACCATATATTTT
cdr3_aa: CASSYTKTINTIYF

clone_size: few
v_call: TRBV20-1
d_call: NA
j_call: TRBJ2-3
cdr3_nt: TGCAGTGCTAGCGACGATCCTAGCACAGATACGCAGTATTTT
cdr3_aa: CSASDDPSTDTQYF

clone_size: NA
v_call: TRBV4-2
d_call: TRBD1
j_call: TRBJ1-3
cdr3_nt: TGTGCCAGCAGCCAAGAGGGACAGGGGGTACGTGGAAACACCATATATTTT
cdr3_aa: CASSQEGQGVRGNTIYF

clone_size: NA
v_call: TRBV29-1
d_call: NA
j_call: TRBJ2-5
cdr3_nt: TGCAGCGGCTGGGACCAAGGGGGAGAGACCCAGTACTTC
cdr3_aa: CSGWDQGGETQYF

clone_size: NA
v_call: TRBV7-2
d_call: NA
j_call: TRBJ2-5
cdr3_nt: TGTGCCAGCAGCCGCCGCGCCGGGGAGGAGACCCAGTACTTC
cdr3_aa: CASSRRAGEETQYF

clone_size: few
v_call: TRBV5-1
d_call: NA
j_call: TRBJ2-1
cdr3_nt: TGCGCCAGCAGCCCCGGGACATATGAATACAATGAGCAGTTCTTC
cdr3_aa: CASSPGTYEYNEQFF

clone_size: NA
v_call: TRBV28
d_call: TRBD1
j_call: TRBJ1-1
cdr3_nt: TGTGCCAGCAGTTTGATAGGGGACAGTAAGGCTTTCTTT
cdr3_aa: CASSLIGDSKAFF

clone_size: few
v_call: TRBV7-9
d_call: NA
j_call: TRBJ2-5
cdr3_nt: TGTGCCAGCAGCCGGGACGTAGAAGAGACCCAGTACTTC
cdr3_aa: CASSRDVEETQYF

clone_size: few
v_call: TRBV6-2/TRBV6-3
d_call: NA
j_call: TRBJ2-5
cdr3_nt: TGTGCCAGCAGCCCCCACGTCGCCCAGTACTTC
cdr3_aa: CASSPHVAQYF

clone_size: NA
v_call: TRBV9
d_call: TRBD2
j_call: TRBJ2-1
cdr3_nt: TGTGCCAGCAGCGTCGCGCTAGCGGGGGGGCCGAATGAGCAGTTCTTC
cdr3_aa: CASSVALAGGPNEQFF

clone_size: NA
v_call: TRBV30
d_call: TRBD1
j_call: TRBJ1-2
cdr3_nt: TGTGCCTTGACGACAGGGCCGCTGGATGGCTACACCTTC
cdr3_aa: CALTTGPLDGYTF

clone_size: NA
v_call: TRBV20-1
d_call: NA
j_call: TRBJ2-5
cdr3_nt: TGCAGTGCTTTCGCCGGACAAGAGACCCAGTACTTC
cdr3_aa: CSAFAGQETQYF

clone_size: NA
v_call: TRBV29-1
d_call: TRBD1
j_call: TRBJ1-2
cdr3_nt: TGCAGCTTCGAGGGGGCTAGGCACAGGGGAGACTATGGCTACACCTTC
cdr3_aa: CSFEGARHRGDYGYTF

clone_size: many
v_call: TRBV11-2
d_call: TRBD1
j_call: TRBJ2-1
cdr3_nt: TGTGCCAGCAGCTTGGGACAGGGGACTTACAATGAGCAGTTCTTC
cdr3_aa: CASSLGQGTYNEQFF

clone_size: NA
v_call: TRBV4-3
d_call: NA
j_call: TRBJ1-3
cdr3_nt: TGCGCCAGCAGCCGAGTGGCCACGGGCCCTCTATATGGAAACACCATATATTTT
cdr3_aa: CASSRVATGPLYGNTIYF

clone_size: NA
v_call: TRBV27
d_call: TRBD2
j_call: TRBJ2-5
cdr3_nt: TGTGCCAGCAGAGCGGGGGGGTCGAGGGAGACCCAGTACTTC
cdr3_aa: CASRAGGSRETQYF

clone_size: NA
v_call: TRBV7-9
d_call: NA
j_call: TRBJ1-1
cdr3_nt: TGTGCCAGCAGCTTAGGGGTGGGGGCTAACACTGAAGCTTTCTTT
cdr3_aa: CASSLGVGANTEAFF

clone_size: few
v_call: TRBV10-3
d_call: TRBD2
j_call: TRBJ2-1
cdr3_nt: TGTGCCATCAGTGTCTCATCGACTAGCGGGGCGAATGAGCAGTTCTTC
cdr3_aa: CAISVSSTSGANEQFF

clone_size: NA
v_call: TRBV12-3/TRBV12-4
d_call: TRBD1
j_call: TRBJ2-7
cdr3_nt: TGTGCCAGCGGGTGGACAGGGATGAATTGGTACTTC
cdr3_aa: CASGWTGMNWYF

clone_size: few
v_call: TRBV7-8
d_call: NA
j_call: TRBJ2-1
cdr3_nt: TGTGCCAGCAGCTCGTCAGCGAGGGATGAGCAGTTCTTC
cdr3_aa: CASSSSARDEQFF

clone_size: few
v_call: TRBV7-2
d_call: TRBD2
j_call: TRBJ2-5
cdr3_nt: TGTGCCAGCAGCTTAAGCTCTAGCGGGGGGCAAGAGACCCAGTACTTC
cdr3_aa: CASSLSSSGGQETQYF

clone_size: few
v_call: TRBV12-3/TRBV12-4
d_call: NA
j_call: TRBJ1-2
cdr3_nt: TGTGCCAGCAGTTTAAGATCGACAGGAAACTATGGCTACACCTTC
cdr3_aa: CASSLRSTGNYGYTF

clone_size: NA
v_call: TRBV4-2
d_call: NA
j_call: TRBJ1-1
cdr3_nt: TGTGCCAGCAGCCAAGATACAGGGTTCACTGAAGCTTTCTTT
cdr3_aa: CASSQDTGFTEAFF

clone_size: few
v_call: TRBV5-1
d_call: NA
j_call: TRBJ1-4
cdr3_nt: TGCGCCAGCACTCTCGGAACAACTAATGAAAAACTGTTTTTT
cdr3_aa: CASTLGTTNEKLFF

clone_size: few
v_call: TRBV5-1
d_call: NA
j_call: TRBJ2-1
cdr3_nt: TGCGCCAGCAGCTTGGGGGCTAGACCCAATGAGCAGTTCTTC
cdr3_aa: CASSLGARPNEQFF

clone_size: many
v_call: TRBV12-3/TRBV12-4
d_call: TRBD1
j_call: TRBJ1-6
cdr3_nt: TGTGCCAGCAGTCCCGACAGGGGAAATTCACCCCTCCACTTT
cdr3_aa: CASSPDRGNSPLHF

clone_size: NA
v_call: TRBV7-9
d_call: NA
j_call: TRBJ1-2
cdr3_nt: TGTGCCAGCAGCTCTAGGACAGCTAACTATGGCTACACCTTC
cdr3_aa: CASSSRTANYGYTF

clone_size: NA
v_call: TRBV7-2
d_call: NA
j_call: TRBJ2-2
cdr3_nt: TGTGCCAGCAGCCGGTGGGCGGGGAGCTCCACCGGGGAGCTGTTTTTT
cdr3_aa: CASSRWAGSSTGELFF

clone_size: NA
v_call: TRBV3-1
d_call: TRBD2
j_call: TRBJ2-2
cdr3_nt: TGTGCCAGCAGCCAAGGCGATCTAGCGGGGGCATACACCGGGGAGCTGTTTTTT
cdr3_aa: CASSQGDLAGAYTGELFF

clone_size: few
v_call: TRBV15
d_call: NA
j_call: TRBJ1-5
cdr3_nt: TGTGCCACCAGCAGCTGGACGGTGAGCAATCAGCCCCAGCATTTT
cdr3_aa: CATSSWTVSNQPQHF

clone_size: few
v_call: TRBV4-3
d_call: NA
j_call: TRBJ2-3
cdr3_nt: TGCGCCAGCAGCCAAGATGCCAGAAATACGCAGTATTTT
cdr3_aa: CASSQDARNTQYF

clone_size: NA
v_call: TRBV2
d_call: TRBD2
j_call: TRBJ2-2
cdr3_nt: TGTGCCAGCAGATCGACTAGCGGGGGGCTATACACCGGGGAGCTGTTTTTT
cdr3_aa: CASRSTSGGLYTGELFF

clone_size: medium-sized
v_call: TRBV7-2
d_call: NA
j_call: TRBJ1-1
cdr3_nt: TGTGCCAGCAGCTTAGCGGCGGGTAGGACTGAAGCTTTCTTT
cdr3_aa: CASSLAAGRTEAFF

clone_size: NA
v_call: TRBV7-9
d_call: TRBD1
j_call: TRBJ1-2
cdr3_nt: TGTGCCAGCAGCTTAATGGACAGGGGGGTTGGCTACACCTTC
cdr3_aa: CASSLMDRGVGYTF

clone_size: few
v_call: TRBV7-9
d_call: TRBD1
j_call: TRBJ2-1
cdr3_nt: TGTGCCAGCAGCTACACCGGGACAGGGAGCGAGCAGTTCTTC
cdr3_aa: CASSYTGTGSEQFF

clone_size: few
v_call: TRBV6-5
d_call: NA
j_call: TRBJ1-2
cdr3_nt: TGTGCCAGCAGCCCAGATCAGGGGTGGTATGGCTACACCTTC
cdr3_aa: CASSPDQGWYGYTF

clone_size: few
v_call: TRBV3-1
d_call: NA
j_call: TRBJ2-3
cdr3_nt: TGTGCCAGCAGCCAAGATGGGTGGCAAGATACGCAGTATTTT
cdr3_aa: CASSQDGWQDTQYF

clone_size: few
v_call: TRBV21-1
d_call: NA
j_call: TRBJ1-1
cdr3_nt: TGTGCCAGCAGCAAAGCACGGGTGCGCACTGAAGCTTTCTTT
cdr3_aa: CASSKARVRTEAFF

clone_size: NA
v_call: TRBV28
d_call: NA
j_call: TRBJ1-1
cdr3_nt: TGTGCCAGCAGGTGGACAGCGGACACTGAAGCTTTCTTT
cdr3_aa: CASRWTADTEAFF

clone_size: NA
v_call: TRBV11-2
d_call: NA
j_call: TRBJ1-1
cdr3_nt: TGTGCCAGCAGCTTAACGGTGACCGGGGCTTTCTTT
cdr3_aa: CASSLTVTGAFF

clone_size: NA
v_call: TRBV11-2
d_call: NA
j_call: TRBJ1-1
cdr3_nt: TGTGCCAGCAGCCGCGGGGGCACTGAAGCTTTCTTT
cdr3_aa: CASSRGGTEAFF

clone_size: NA
v_call: TRBV11-2
d_call: NA
j_call: TRBJ2-4
cdr3_nt: TGTGCCAGCAGCTTAGATTCCAGCGGACTAGCCAAAAACATTCAGTACTTC
cdr3_aa: CASSLDSSGLAKNIQYF

clone_size: few
v_call: TRBV20-1
d_call: TRBD1
j_call: TRBJ2-2
cdr3_nt: TGCAGTGCTAGAGTCCCCGGACAGGGGAGGAGCACCGGGGAGCTGTTTTTT
cdr3_aa: CSARVPGQGRSTGELFF

clone_size: NA
v_call: TRBV29-1
d_call: NA
j_call: TRBJ2-5
cdr3_nt: TGCAGCGTTCTACTGCACCAAGAGACCCAGTACTTC
cdr3_aa: CSVLLHQETQYF

clone_size: NA
v_call: TRBV2
d_call: NA
j_call: TRBJ1-6
cdr3_nt: TGTGCCAGCCAGGGGAATTCACCCCTCCACTTT
cdr3_aa: CASQGNSPLHF

clone_size: NA
v_call: TRBV4-2
d_call: NA
j_call: TRBJ1-5
cdr3_nt: TGTGCCAGCAGCCAAGAGGAGGCCAATCAGCCCCAGCATTTT
cdr3_aa: CASSQEEANQPQHF

clone_size: few
v_call: TRBV4-2
d_call: NA
j_call: TRBJ2-1
cdr3_nt: TGTGCCAGCAGCCAAGGAGGGGGGGCCTTAGGAGGTGAGCAGTTCTTC
cdr3_aa: CASSQGGGALGGEQFF

clone_size: few
v_call: TRBV7-2
d_call: NA
j_call: TRBJ1-3
cdr3_nt: TGTGCCAGCAGCACTCAACCAGGTGGAAACACCATATATTTT
cdr3_aa: CASSTQPGGNTIYF

clone_size: few
v_call: TRBV7-9
d_call: TRBD1
j_call: TRBJ2-3
cdr3_nt: TGTGCCAGCAGCTCTAACAGGGGCATAGCAGATACGCAGTATTTT
cdr3_aa: CASSSNRGIADTQYF

clone_size: few
v_call: TRBV7-9
d_call: TRBD2
j_call: TRBJ2-1
cdr3_nt: TGTGCCAGCAGCTTCGCGGGGGGACCCTACAATGAGCAGTTCTTC
cdr3_aa: CASSFAGGPYNEQFF

clone_size: NA
v_call: TRBV10-2
d_call: NA
j_call: TRBJ2-7
cdr3_nt: TGCGCCAGCAGCAAGACAGATGGAAGCTACGAGCAGTACTTC
cdr3_aa: CASSKTDGSYEQYF

clone_size: few
v_call: TRBV5-4
d_call: NA
j_call: TRBJ1-1
cdr3_nt: TGTGCCAGCAGCTTGGCCCAGATGGGGGTGAACACTGAAGCTTTCTTT
cdr3_aa: CASSLAQMGVNTEAFF

clone_size: NA
v_call: TRBV7-9
d_call: TRBD1
j_call: TRBJ1-4
cdr3_nt: TGTGCCAGCAGCCGATCCTACAGGGGGAATGAAAAACTGTTTTTT
cdr3_aa: CASSRSYRGNEKLFF

clone_size: NA
v_call: TRBV7-9
d_call: TRBD1
j_call: TRBJ1-6
cdr3_nt: TGTGCTAGCAGCGGACAGGGGAACTATAATTCACCCCTCCACTTT
cdr3_aa: CASSGQGNYNSPLHF

clone_size: NA
v_call: TRBV4-3
d_call: NA
j_call: TRBJ2-2
cdr3_nt: TGCGCCAGCAGCAAGACTCAGGCTGCGAACACCGGGGAGCTGTTTTTT
cdr3_aa: CASSKTQAANTGELFF